This entry lists 31 T cell receptor beta chains sequenced from one sample in a study of early stage breast cancer tumors. The assay was immunoSEQ multiplex PCR, and TCRdb's table has in-frame clones only and misses some. The table shows about 24,000 clones, with less than 75% occurring only once. The sequencing sample was made of breast tumor tissue. These receptors all stem from a person in their sixties with breast cancer.

The chain uses TRBV7-2 and TRBJ2-1; TRBD1 matches at 11 bases. The germline gives CDR1 SGHTA, CDR2 FQGNSA. The CDR3 loop spans 15 amino acids. With 5 bases clipped from V and 5 bases from J, the junction kept 5 bases outside the gene matches. DNA for the CDR3: TGTGCCAGCAGCCGGACAGGGGGCTATGACAATGAGCAGTTCTTC. This gives the protein CASSRTGGYDNEQFF. The whole variable domain, filled in from reference TRBV7-2 and TRBJ2-1, reads GAGVSQSPSNKVTEKGKDVELRCDPISGHTALYWYRQSLGQGLEFLIYFQGNSAPDKSGLPSDRFSAERTGGSVSTLTIQRTQQEDSAVYLCASSRTGGYDNEQFFGPGTRLTVL.

This clone was observed a single time. The chain uses TRBV11-3 and TRBJ2-7; possibly TRBD1 for D (5 bases). Trimming shortened V by 4 bases and J by 5 bases, and 9 bases separated the two germline ends. The CDR3 length is 12 residues. The germline V gene has CDR1 SGHNT and CDR2 YENEEA. CDR3 region: CASSWGSNEQYF. The CDR3 DNA is TGTGCCAGCAGCTGGGGCAGCAACGAGCAGTACTTC.

CDR3 residues: CASRRDSDTQYF. The DNA for the CDR3 is TGTGCCAGCCGGCGGGACTCAGATACGCAGTATTTT. V is TRBV6-8 and J is TRBJ2-3, with a possible D match to TRBD2 (6 bases). The CDR3 extends over 12 amino acids. Germline CDR1 and CDR2: MNHGY and SAAAGT. V was shortened by 8 bases and J by 4 bases, with 10 bases between the two germline ends.

The gene calls are TRBV11-2 and TRBJ1-4; 7 bases line up with TRBD1. The germline V gene has CDR1 SGHAT and CDR2 FQNNGV. The CDR3 consists of 12 residues. The V and J ends lost 3 bases and 14 bases, in that order; junction bases with no gene match: 6. CDR3 region: CASSLSVGQLFF. The CDR3 nucleotides are TGTGCCAGCAGCTTGAGTGTGGGACAGCTGTTTTTT.

The chain's CDR3 is CASSLGRLTSFNYGYTF. The DNA for the CDR3 is TGTGCCAGCAGCTTAGGTCGCCTGACATCTTTTAACTATGGCTACACCTTC. This sequence joins TRBV13 and TRBJ1-2; no clear D. From germline, CDR1 is PRHDT and CDR2 FYEKMQ (reference sequence). The CDR3 length is 17 residues. Trimming removed 0 bases from V and 1 base from J, with 15 bases in between.

The rearrangement links TRBV5-4 to TRBJ1-5; 7 bases fit TRBD1. Germline lookup yields CDR1 SGHNT and CDR2 YYREEE (reference sequence). J lost 3 bases, V lost 4 bases, and 4 bases had no gene match. CDR3 length: 14 residues. CDR3 protein: CASSIGTDNQPQHF. Here the CDR3 DNA reads TGTGCCAGCAGCATTGGGACAGACAATCAGCCCCAGCATTTT.

This clone rates as medium-sized. The chain links TRBV6-5 to TRBJ1-1, with a tentative D call TRBD1 (6 bases). V was cut by 7 bases and J by 8 bases, with 11 bases left in between. The CDR3 spans 11 residues. The V gene's germline CDR1 is MNHEY and CDR2 SVGAGI. The CDR3 sequence is CASNYREEAFF. CDR3 bases: TGTGCCAGCAACTACAGGGAAGAAGCTTTCTTT.

This clone was recorded a few times. The chain combines TRBV6-5 with TRBJ2-5, with D perhaps TRBD2 (6 bases). CDR1 MNHEY and CDR2 SVGAGI come from the germline V gene. Trimming stripped 6 bases from V and 9 bases from J, with 17 bases between. The length of the CDR3 is 13 residues. The chain's CDR3 is CASRTGLHGAQYF. The CDR3 DNA is TGTGCCAGCAGGACGGGACTCCATGGGGCCCAGTACTTC.

This chain uses TRBV18 with TRBJ2-2; the match to TRBD1 covers 10 bases. This CDR3 has 15 residues. The V and J ends lost 8 bases and 3 bases, in that order; junction bases with no gene match: 6. Looked up from germline, CDR1 is KGHSH and CDR2 is LQKENI. CDR3 amino acids: CASQPGQGYTGELFF. CDR3 nucleotide sequence: TGTGCCAGCCAACCGGGACAGGGGTACACCGGGGAGCTGTTTTTT.

The rearrangement uses TRBV28 and TRBJ2-3; D unclear. Germline lookup yields CDR1 MDHEN and CDR2 SYDVKM. V was trimmed by 2 bases and J by 0 bases, leaving 6 bases between them. The CDR3 has 14 residues. The CDR3 here is CASSLPPSTDTQYF. The CDR3, as DNA: TGTGCCAGCAGTTTACCCCCTAGCACAGATACGCAGTATTTT. Looking up the rest from reference TRBV28 and TRBJ2-3 gives the full variable domain: DVKVTQSSRYLVKRTGEKVFLECVQDMDHENMFWYRQDPGLGLRLIYFSYDVKMKEKGDIPEGYSVSREKKERFSLILESASTNQTSMYLCASSLPPSTDTQYFGPGTRLTVL.

CDR3 region: CASKTTRGTEAFF. The CDR3 DNA reads as TGTGCCAGCAAGACCACACGGGGGACTGAAGCTTTCTTT. This chain connects TRBV19 to TRBJ1-1, with D perhaps TRBD1 (5 bases). From germline, CDR1 is LNHDA and CDR2 SQIVND (reference sequence). This CDR3 is built from 13 residues. V was clipped by 9 bases and J by 5 bases, with 16 bases between them. The full variable domain, completed using reference TRBV19 and TRBJ1-1, is DGGITQSPKYLFRKEGQNVTLSCEQNLNHDAMYWYRQDPGQGLRLIYYSQIVNDFQKGDIAEGYSVSREKKESFPLTVTSAQKNPTAFYLCASKTTRGTEAFFGQGTRLTVV.

With regard to this clone: Additional DNA sequences in this sample encode the identical CDR3. The chain combines TRBV29-1 with TRBJ2-7, with D possibly TRBD2 on 6 matching bases. CDR1 SQVTM and CDR2 ANQGSEA come from the germline V gene. There are 12 residues in the CDR3. Deletions cut 4 bases from V and 4 bases from J, with 11 bases between. In DNA, the CDR3 is TGCAGCGTTGCGGTCGGGGGTTACGAGCAGTACTTC. It translates to CSVAVGGYEQYF.

This rearrangement joins TRBV6-5 to TRBJ2-7, with 10 bases aligning to TRBD2. The V gene end was trimmed by 7 bases and the J gene end by 3 bases; junction bases not matched to a gene: 3. CDR1 is MNHEY and CDR2 is SVGAGI in the germline V gene. This CDR3 has 13 amino acids. Here the CDR3 reads CASTLAGVYEQYF. CDR3 in DNA: TGTGCCAGCACGCTAGCGGGAGTCTACGAGCAGTACTTC.

This clone has a single count. The junction differs from germline at one of its ends, possibly a read error. This chain connects TRBV6-5 to TRBJ2-7; D remains ambiguous. Germline lookup yields CDR1 MNHEY and CDR2 SVGAGI. This CDR3 comprises 15 residues. In DNA form, the CDR3 reads TGTGCCAGCAGTACCGGGTCACCAAATTCCTACGAGCAGTGCTTC. Protein product: CASSTGSPNSYEQCF.

This clone was observed a handful of times. The gene calls are TRBV27 and TRBJ2-5; 11 positions agree with TRBD2. The germline gives CDR1 MNHEY, CDR2 SMNVEV (reference sequence). V lost 5 bases, J lost 5 bases, and 7 bases stayed unmatched. CDR3 length equals 15 residues. CDR3 nucleotide sequence: TGTGCCAGCAGTATACTAGCGGGAGAGGGGGAGACCCAGTACTTC. Translated: CASSILAGEGETQYF.

The V call is TRBV9, the J call TRBJ2-2, with D tentatively TRBD1 (5 bases). CDR1 is SGDLS, CDR2 YYNGEE, per germline. Trimming removed 0 bases from V and 7 bases from J, with 13 bases in between. This CDR3 region has 15 residues. The CDR3: CASSVGSGWDGELFF. The CDR3 nucleotides read TGTGCCAGCAGCGTAGGGTCAGGGTGGGACGGGGAGCTGTTTTTT.

The chain joins TRBV15 to TRBJ2-7, with 10 bases aligning to TRBD1. This CDR3 is 14 amino acids long. The V gene end was trimmed by 5 bases and the J gene end by 5 bases; junction bases not matched to a gene: 6. Germline CDR1 is LNHNV and CDR2 is YYDKDF (reference sequence). The CDR3 region is CATSRGQGRDEQYF. The CDR3 DNA sequence: TGTGCCACCAGCCGGGGACAGGGGCGGGACGAGCAGTACTTC.

V usage is TRBV7-9 and J usage is TRBJ2-5; tentative D call: TRBD2 (5 bases). V was shortened by 3 bases and J by 5 bases, with 16 bases between the two germline ends. There are 15 residues in the CDR3. Germline CDR1 reads SEHNR; CDR2 reads FQNEAQ (reference sequence). CDR3 sequence (DNA): TGTGCCAGCAGCTTGGGGTGGACTCTAACGGAGACCCAGTACTTC. It codes for CASSLGWTLTETQYF.

The chain combines TRBV30 with TRBJ2-5; 11 bases are shared with TRBD2. The CDR3 extends over 13 amino acids. The V segment lost 3 bases and the J segment 9 bases; nucleotides outside the gene matches: 6. The germline V gene has CDR1 GTSNPN and CDR2 SVGIG (reference sequence). DNA of the CDR3: TGTGCCTGGAGACTAGCGGGAGCACAATCCCAGTACTTC. Its translation: CAWRLAGAQSQYF. Full variable domain (outside the CDR3, taken from reference TRBV30 and TRBJ2-5): SQTIHQWPATLVQPVGSPLSLECTVEGTSNPNLYWYRQAAGRGLQLLFYSVGIGQISSEVPQNLSASRPQDRQFILSSKKLLLSDSGFYLCAWRLAGAQSQYFGPGTRLLVL.

This chain uses TRBV7-2 with TRBJ1-5, with 12 bases lining up with TRBD1. Germline values: CDR1 SGHTA, CDR2 FQGNSA. The CDR3 extends over 19 amino acids. Unmatched junction bases numbered 13, after V lost 4 bases and J lost 3 bases. CDR3: CASSYRGTGGRGPNQPQHF. The CDR3, as DNA: TGTGCCAGCAGCTACCGTGGGACAGGGGGCCGCGGACCCAATCAGCCCCAGCATTTT.

The chain couples TRBV7-9 to TRBJ1-5, with D possibly being TRBD1 (6 bases). Trimming left V 5 bases short and J 6 bases short, with 20 bases between. This CDR3 region has 16 residues. Germline CDR1 reads SEHNR; CDR2 reads FQNEAQ (reference sequence). CDR3 protein: CASSGSGGAFSQPQHF. The DNA for the CDR3 is TGTGCCAGCAGCGGTAGCGGGGGGGCGTTCAGTCAGCCCCAGCATTTT.

A single count supports this clone. V is TRBV5-1 and J is TRBJ1-4; 9 bases align to TRBD1. The CDR3 spans 14 residues. Germline V gene sequence: CDR1 SGHRS, CDR2 YFSETQ. V shed 1 base and J 8 bases; nucleotides not matched to a gene: 3. The CDR3 DNA is TGCGCCAGCAGCTTGAGGACAGGGGAAGAAAAACTGTTTTTT. This gives the protein CASSLRTGEEKLFF.

A remark on this clone: The junction departs from germline at one end; a sequencing error may be responsible. The chain employs TRBV28 and TRBJ2-7; D is undetermined. This CDR3 has 13 amino acids. In germline, CDR1 is MDHEN, CDR2 SYDVKM. The DNA of the CDR3 is TGTGCCAGCAGTTTAGACCAGGCCCTTCCCCTACTCTTC. It is translated as CASSLDQALPLLF.

The chain couples TRBV28 to TRBJ2-7, with a weak D call TRBD2 (6 bases). The CDR3 spans 15 residues. The V and J ends lost 1 base and 4 bases respectively, with 14 bases between them. Germline CDR1 MDHEN, CDR2 SYDVKM. CDR3 residues: CASSLLGGASYEQYF. The DNA for the CDR3 is TGTGCCAGCAGTTTATTAGGAGGGGCCTCGTACGAGCAGTACTTC.

The gene calls are TRBV29-1 and TRBJ1-2, with D hard to call. Trimming stripped 4 bases from V and 4 bases from J, with 13 bases between. This CDR3 spans 13 amino acids. CDR1 and CDR2 from the germline V gene are SQVTM and ANQGSEA. The CDR3 coding sequence is TGCAGCGTTGGGCGGAGATTCGGCTATGGCTACACCTTC. It is translated as CSVGRRFGYGYTF.

The rearrangement uses TRBV29-1 and TRBJ1-1; D call uncertain. The CDR3 extends over 12 amino acids. V lost 4 bases to trimming and J lost 3 bases, with 9 bases between them. Germline values: CDR1 SQVTM, CDR2 ANQGSEA. The CDR3 is CSVGREYTEAFF. The CDR3 DNA is TGCAGCGTTGGACGGGAGTACACTGAAGCTTTCTTT.

The chain joins TRBV7-8 to TRBJ2-7, with 9 bases matching TRBD2. Germline assignment: CDR1 SGHVS and CDR2 FQNEAQ. J gave up 3 bases and V 1 base, and 4 bases lay outside the gene matches. The CDR3 extends over 15 amino acids. This CDR3 is CASSLVGLANYEQYF. The CDR3 coding sequence is TGTGCCAGCAGCTTAGTAGGACTAGCGAACTACGAGCAGTACTTC. The variable domain in full, completed from reference TRBV7-8 and TRBJ2-7, reads GAGVSQSPRYKVAKRGQDVALRCDPISGHVSLFWYQQALGQGPEFLTYFQNEAQLDKSGLPSDRFFAERPEGSVSTLKIQRTQQEDSAVYLCASSLVGLANYEQYFGPGTRLTVT.

As for this clone: The junction does not match germline at one end; this may be a read error. The genes are TRBV30 and TRBJ2-3, with TRBD2 matching over 11 bases. CDR1 and CDR2 (germline): GTSNPN, SVGIG (reference sequence). The CDR3 sequence is 12 residues long. CDR3 in DNA: TGTGCCTGGAGTTTAGTAGCGGGGGGGCATAATTTT. Residues: CAWSLVAGGHNF.

The gene calls are TRBV7-2 and TRBJ2-4, with 11 bases that match TRBD2. V gave up 3 bases and J gave up 5 bases; unmatched junction bases: 3. Germline values: CDR1 SGHTA, CDR2 FQGNSA. The CDR3 runs 15 residues. CDR3 bases: TGTGCCAGCAGCTTGACTAGCGGGACTCAAAACATTCAGTACTTC. Protein product: CASSLTSGTQNIQYF. Looking up the rest from reference TRBV7-2 and TRBJ2-4 gives the full variable domain: GAGVSQSPSNKVTEKGKDVELRCDPISGHTALYWYRQSLGQGLEFLIYFQGNSAPDKSGLPSDRFSAERTGGSVSTLTIQRTQQEDSAVYLCASSLTSGTQNIQYFGAGTRLSVL.

This chain uses TRBV29-1 with TRBJ2-1; D not resolved. V lost 6 bases to trimming and J lost 0 bases, with 15 bases between them. CDR3 length: 15 amino acids. CDR1 is SQVTM and CDR2 is ANQGSEA in the germline V gene. This CDR3 reads CSVYLQTLSYNEQFF. CDR3 DNA sequence: TGCAGCGTCTATCTACAGACACTCTCCTACAATGAGCAGTTCTTC.

This clone was observed once. The chain has TRBV30 and TRBJ2-5; TRBD2 matches 11 bases. This CDR3 contains 15 residues. Germline CDR1 and CDR2: GTSNPN and SVGIG (reference sequence). V was pared by 3 bases and J by 10 bases, with 13 bases of the junction left unmatched. CDR3 protein: CAWSSLAGGQSGQYF. CDR3 DNA sequence: TGTGCCTGGAGCTCCCTAGCGGGAGGCCAATCTGGCCAGTACTTC. Supplemented by reference TRBV30 and TRBJ2-5, the full variable domain reads SQTIHQWPATLVQPVGSPLSLECTVEGTSNPNLYWYRQAAGRGLQLLFYSVGIGQISSEVPQNLSASRPQDRQFILSSKKLLLSDSGFYLCAWSSLAGGQSGQYFGPGTRLLVL.